These 20 T cell receptor beta chains share one sample of origin, sequenced in a study of cytomegalovirus exposure and HLA in healthy donors. The primer mix had 60 Vbeta and 13 Jbeta primers. Data came from immunoSEQ multiplex PCR; TCRdb stores just in-frame clones and leaves some out. The repertoire holds about 130,000 clones, with about three quarters as singletons. Sequencing input: PBMCs. The receptors here all came from a human donor in good health.

V and J are TRBV28 and TRBJ2-1; tentatively, D is TRBD2 (5 bases). The length of the CDR3 is 14 residues. V lost 6 bases and J lost 6, with 15 bases in between. Germline CDR1 MDHEN, CDR2 SYDVKM. In DNA, the CDR3 is TGTGCCAGCAGCCCCCCGGGGTGGGGCAATGAGCAGTTCTTC. Its protein product is CASSPPGWGNEQFF.

V usage is TRBV19 and J usage is TRBJ1-4; 10 nucleotides align to TRBD1. This CDR3 contains 14 residues. Unmatched junction bases numbered 6, after V lost 6 bases and J lost 8 bases. Germline CDR1 is LNHDA and CDR2 is SQIVND (reference sequence). CDR3 residues: CASSMGQGSEKLFF. In DNA form, the CDR3 reads TGTGCCAGTAGCATGGGACAGGGGAGCGAAAAACTGTTTTTT.

This clone was seen a handful of times. V usage is TRBV5-1 and J usage is TRBJ2-5, with 8 nucleotides matching TRBD1. The CDR3 extends over 17 amino acids. The ends lost 4 bases at V and 5 bases at J; junction bases unmatched: 16. Germline V gene lookup returns CDR1 SGHRS and CDR2 YFSETQ. CDR3 DNA sequence: TGCGCCAGCAGCCCAGGGATGTCAGGGGGCGGGGTGGAGACCCAGTACTTC. It translates to CASSPGMSGGGVETQYF.

V and J are TRBV7-2 and TRBJ2-5, with TRBD2 matching 7 bases. The J call is uncertain, as TRBJ2-7 better fits the DNA end. Germline CDR1 and CDR2: SGHTA and FQGNSA. The CDR3 is 18 amino acids. The CDR3 bases are TGTGCCAGCAGCCTTTATCCAAACCCTAGCGGAAGAGCCTACGAGCAGTACTTC. It specifies CASSLYPNPSGRAYEQYF.

The chain links TRBV10-2 to TRBJ2-5; D not resolved. Trimming stripped 7 bases from V and 2 bases from J, with 8 bases between. Germline V CDR1 and CDR2: WSHSY, SAAADI. The CDR3 has 12 amino acids. As DNA, the CDR3 is TGCGCCAGCATGTTGTCGCAAGAGACCCAGTACTTC. This gives the protein CASMLSQETQYF.

The rearrangement links TRBV10-3 to TRBJ2-7, with D possibly being TRBD1 (6 bases). There are 14 residues in the CDR3. The germline V gene has CDR1 ENHRY and CDR2 SYGVKD. V lost 6 bases and J 2 bases, leaving 14 bases between the germline ends. CDR3 sequence reads: CAISAGQGTYEQYF. The CDR3 DNA reads as TGTGCCATCAGCGCCGGGCAGGGGACCTACGAGCAGTACTTC.

The rearrangement joins TRBV10-3 to TRBJ1-1; weak D call: TRBD1 (5 bases). The CDR3 contains 12 residues. Germline V gene sequence: CDR1 ENHRY, CDR2 SYGVKD. V lost 10 bases to trimming and J lost 3 bases, with 12 bases between them. CDR3 DNA sequence: TGTGCCACGGGGGTGACGGACACTGAAGCTTTCTTT. Protein sequence: CATGVTDTEAFF.

The V gene is TRBV28, the J gene TRBJ2-2, with 13 bases matching TRBD2. Trimming cost V 2 bases and J 0 bases; bases outside gene matches: 3. Germline lookup yields CDR1 MDHEN and CDR2 SYDVKM. The CDR3 has 18 residues. CDR3 bases: TGTGCCAGCAGTTTAGTGGGACTAGCGGGACCGAACACCGGGGAGCTGTTTTTT. Translation: CASSLVGLAGPNTGELFF. The variable domain in full, with the rest retrieved from reference TRBV28 and TRBJ2-2, is DVKVTQSSRYLVKRTGEKVFLECVQDMDHENMFWYRQDPGLGLRLIYFSYDVKMKEKGDIPEGYSVSREKKERFSLILESASTNQTSMYLCASSLVGLAGPNTGELFFGEGSRLTVL.

V usage is TRBV6-4 and J usage is TRBJ1-1; D call uncertain. The V gene's germline CDR1 is MRHNA and CDR2 SNTAGT. The CDR3 contains 13 residues. Between the trimmed V and J ends, which lost 6 bases and 1 base, there was a span of 9 bases. The CDR3 loop is CASSRKSNTEAFF. CDR3 bases: TGTGCCAGCAGCCGTAAATCGAACACTGAAGCTTTCTTT.

The chain employs TRBV15 and TRBJ2-7; 10 nucleotides line up with TRBD1. Germline CDR1 LNHNV, CDR2 YYDKDF (reference sequence). V lost 0 bases, J lost 2 bases, and 7 bases stayed unmatched. CDR3 size: 17 residues. The CDR3 loop is CATSRDPGTGATYEQYF. The DNA of the CDR3 is TGTGCCACCAGCAGAGATCCCGGGACAGGGGCTACCTACGAGCAGTACTTC.

The chain has TRBV5-5 and TRBJ1-4; 7 bases align to TRBD1. V lost 2 bases and J lost 7; bases outside the gene matches: 5. The CDR3 is made up of 14 amino acids. Per the germline V gene, CDR1 is SGHKS and CDR2 is YYEKEE (reference sequence). This CDR3 is CASSLQGPGEKLFF. The CDR3 nucleotides read TGTGCCAGCAGCTTACAGGGGCCCGGTGAAAAACTGTTTTTT.

The chain uses TRBV10-3 and TRBJ1-2; 8 bases are a match to TRBD1. J gave up 4 bases and V 6 bases, and 7 bases lay outside the gene matches. This CDR3 spans 14 amino acids. Germline assignment: CDR1 ENHRY and CDR2 SYGVKD. CDR3 nucleotides: TGTGCCATCAGGATGGGACAGGAGGGCTATGGCTACACCTTC. It specifies CAIRMGQEGYGYTF.

The chain couples TRBV5-1 to TRBJ2-3; D is possibly TRBD1 (5 bases). The CDR3 runs 16 residues. The germline V gene has CDR1 SGHRS and CDR2 YFSETQ. Trimming took 2 bases from V and 0 from J, leaving 13 bases between them. In nucleotides, the CDR3 is TGCGCCAGCAGCTTTAGTTGGGGCCTAAGCACAGATACGCAGTATTTT. It encodes CASSFSWGLSTDTQYF.

The V call is TRBV4-1, the J call TRBJ1-5; no clear D gene. Germline lookup yields CDR1 MGHRA and CDR2 YSYEKL. The V end lost 0 bases, the J end lost 4 bases, and 10 bases lay between the germline ends. This CDR3 contains 15 residues. The CDR3 nucleotides read TGCGCCAGCAGCCAAGATATCGGGGATAATCAGCCCCAGCATTTT. This gives the protein CASSQDIGDNQPQHF.

V and J are TRBV29-1 and TRBJ2-5, with TRBD1 matching over 8 bases. The DNA end is more similar to TRBJ2-7, so the J call may be wrong. The CDR3 has 15 residues. The germline V gene encodes CDR1 SQVTM and CDR2 ANQGSEA. The CDR3, as DNA: TGCAGCGTTGACGCCACAGGGGGTTCCTCATACGAGCAGTACTTC. Its translation: CSVDATGGSSYEQYF.

The V gene is TRBV7-9, the J gene TRBJ2-5; D unclear. Trimming pared 4 bases from V and 5 bases from J, leaving 5 bases between. The CDR3 is 11 amino acids. In germline, CDR1 is SEHNR, CDR2 FQNEAQ (reference sequence). This CDR3 is CASSSLETQYF. CDR3 coding DNA: TGTGCCAGCAGCTCCCTGGAGACCCAGTACTTC. Together with reference TRBV7-9 and TRBJ2-5, the CDR3 gives the full variable domain: DTGVSQNPRHKITKRGQNVTFRCDPISEHNRLYWYRQTLGQGPEFLTYFQNEAQLEKSRLLSDRFSAERPKGSFSTLEIQRTEQGDSAMYLCASSSLETQYFGPGTRLLVL.

This sequence joins TRBV2 and TRBJ1-2, with D possibly being TRBD1 (5 bases). The CDR3 is 13 amino acids. Germline-derived CDR1 and CDR2 are SNHLY and FYNNEI. The V end was cut by 8 bases, the J end by 3 bases, with 13 bases between. DNA of the CDR3: TGTGCCAGCGGAGTCTCACAGGACTATGGCTACACCTTC. Translation: CASGVSQDYGYTF.

A note on this clone: The sample has other DNA sequences that encode this CDR3 too. The chain combines TRBV19 with TRBJ2-7; D is perhaps TRBD1 (6 bases). Between the trimmed V and J ends, which lost 1 base and 0 bases, there was a span of 7 bases. In germline, CDR1 is LNHDA, CDR2 SQIVND (reference sequence). The CDR3 runs 14 residues. The CDR3 here is CASSIGGGSYEQYF. The DNA of the CDR3 is TGTGCCAGTAGTATAGGAGGGGGCTCCTACGAGCAGTACTTC.

V is TRBV28 and J is TRBJ2-7, with 11 nucleotides matching TRBD1. Losses at the gene ends were 6 bases for V and 6 bases for J; bases not matched to a gene: 10. Germline CDR1 is MDHEN and CDR2 is SYDVKM. The CDR3 length is 15 residues. CDR3 amino acids: CASSIPGQGAIEQYF. CDR3 bases: TGTGCCAGCAGCATTCCCGGACAGGGGGCCATCGAGCAGTACTTC.

This chain links TRBV10-3 with TRBJ2-2; D is unresolved. The germline V gene has CDR1 ENHRY and CDR2 SYGVKD. The CDR3 has 14 amino acids. V was clipped by 4 bases and J by 3 bases, with 9 bases between them. In nucleotides, the CDR3 is TGTGCCATCAGTGTGGCAGGCGACACCGGGGAGCTGTTTTTT. Amino acid sequence: CAISVAGDTGELFF.